This entry lists 26 T cell receptor beta chains sequenced from one sample in a study of tumor-infiltrating lymphocytes in localized non-small cell lung cancer. Some clones are missing from TCRdb's copy, which holds only in-frame ones; the method was immunoSEQ multiplex PCR. In the table there are a few thousand clones, about 96% of which are singletons. The material sequenced was uninvolved lung tissue not adjacent to the tumor. The receptors come from a human donor with non-small cell lung cancer.

The chain uses TRBV29-1 and TRBJ1-2, with TRBD1 as a possible D gene (6 bases). The V gene's germline CDR1 is SQVTM and CDR2 ANQGSEA. V lost 4 bases and J 9 bases, leaving 15 bases between the germline ends. This CDR3 spans 12 amino acids. CDR3 nucleotides: TGCAGCGTTGGGGTGACAGGAACGAGCTACACCTTC. This gives the protein CSVGVTGTSYTF.

The gene calls are TRBV19 and TRBJ1-2, with no clear D. Trimming removed 3 bases at V and 4 bases at J, with 12 bases between. The CDR3 totals 14 residues. Germline V gene data show CDR1 as LNHDA and CDR2 as SQIVND (reference sequence). CDR3 amino acids: CASSINGPGYGYTF. As DNA, the CDR3 is TGTGCCAGTAGTATTAATGGACCCGGCTATGGCTACACCTTC.

The chain employs TRBV6-1 and TRBJ1-3, with D perhaps matching TRBD1 (5 bases). This CDR3 is built from 14 residues. The V gene's germline CDR1 is MNHNS and CDR2 SASEGT. V gave up 5 bases and J gave up 0 bases, with 8 bases separating them. The DNA for the CDR3 is TGTGCCAGCAGTTTCCAGGGCTCTGGAAACACCATATATTTT. Amino acid sequence: CASSFQGSGNTIYF.

The V gene is TRBV30, the J gene TRBJ1-4, with D maybe TRBD1 (6 bases). The V and J ends lost 7 bases and 5 bases respectively, with 14 bases between them. Germline assignment: CDR1 GTSNPN and CDR2 SVGIG (reference sequence). The CDR3 totals 13 residues. Here the CDR3 DNA reads TGTGCCTTCCAACAGGGCCCAAATGAAAAACTGTTTTTT. This sequence encodes CAFQQGPNEKLFF. The full variable domain, its missing parts supplied by reference TRBV30 and TRBJ1-4, is SQTIHQWPATLVQPVGSPLSLECTVEGTSNPNLYWYRQAAGRGLQLLFYSVGIGQISSEVPQNLSASRPQDRQFILSSKKLLLSDSGFYLCAFQQGPNEKLFFGSGTQLSVL.

The chain combines TRBV5-5 with TRBJ1-2, with D possibly matching TRBD1 (5 bases). The germline V gene has CDR1 SGHKS and CDR2 YYEKEE (reference sequence). The CDR3 runs to 15 residues. With 5 bases removed from V and 3 bases from J, the gap between germline ends came to 17 bases. The CDR3 is CASSRRTGEDYGYTF. The CDR3 coding sequence is TGTGCCAGCAGTAGGCGGACGGGGGAGGACTATGGCTACACCTTC. Combining the CDR3 with reference TRBV5-5 and TRBJ1-2 gives the whole variable domain DAGVTQSPTHLIKTRGQQVTLRCSPISGHKSVSWYQQVLGQGPQFIFQYYEKEERGRGNFPDRFSARQFPNYSSELNVNALLLGDSALYLCASSRRTGEDYGYTFGSGTRLTVV.

The chain uses TRBV7-2 and TRBJ1-1; 8 bases fit TRBD1. V trimming: 5 bases; J trimming: 4 bases; junction bases outside the gene matches: 9. Germline CDR1 is SGHTA and CDR2 is FQGNSA. The length of the CDR3 is 15 residues. CDR3 DNA: TGTGCCAGCAGCCACCCGGACAGGGAGGGCACTGAAGCTTTCTTT. Translation gives CASSHPDREGTEAFF. Full variable domain (remainder filled in from reference TRBV7-2 and TRBJ1-1): GAGVSQSPSNKVTEKGKDVELRCDPISGHTALYWYRQSLGQGLEFLIYFQGNSAPDKSGLPSDRFSAERTGGSVSTLTIQRTQQEDSAVYLCASSHPDREGTEAFFGQGTRLTVV.

V usage is TRBV30 and J usage is TRBJ1-2, with D tentatively TRBD1 (6 bases). Looked up from germline, CDR1 is GTSNPN and CDR2 is SVGIG (reference sequence). This CDR3 has 13 residues. V gave up 0 bases and J gave up 7 bases, with 12 bases separating them. CDR3 nucleotides: TGTGCCTGGAGTGTACTAGGGGGGGTTGGCTACACCTTC. This codes for CAWSVLGGVGYTF. Filled out from reference TRBV30 and TRBJ1-2, the complete variable domain reads SQTIHQWPATLVQPVGSPLSLECTVEGTSNPNLYWYRQAAGRGLQLLFYSVGIGQISSEVPQNLSASRPQDRQFILSSKKLLLSDSGFYLCAWSVLGGVGYTFGSGTRLTVV.

The chain recombines TRBV7-7 with TRBJ2-2; D is unclear. The CDR3 totals 19 residues. V was cut by 5 bases and J by 1 base, with 23 bases left in between. Germline CDR1 reads SSHAT; CDR2 reads FNYEAQ (reference sequence). CDR3 sequence: CASSLKLADKKGNTGELFF. CDR3 coding DNA: TGTGCCAGCAGCCTGAAACTCGCAGATAAAAAAGGGAACACCGGGGAGCTGTTTTTT.

The genes are TRBV7-8 and TRBJ2-7; D is unclear. V was shortened by 0 bases and J by 6 bases, with 12 bases between the two germline ends. CDR3 length: 14 amino acids. CDR1 SGHVS and CDR2 FQNEAQ come from the germline V gene. The CDR3 spells CASSLASRSSEQYF. DNA of the CDR3: TGTGCCAGCAGCTTAGCTAGCCGAAGTAGCGAGCAGTACTTC. Supplemented by reference TRBV7-8 and TRBJ2-7, the full variable domain reads GAGVSQSPRYKVAKRGQDVALRCDPISGHVSLFWYQQALGQGPEFLTYFQNEAQLDKSGLPSDRFFAERPEGSVSTLKIQRTQQEDSAVYLCASSLASRSSEQYFGPGTRLTVT.

This rearrangement joins TRBV2 to TRBJ1-4; 7 bases are a match to TRBD1. V shed 6 bases and J 4 bases; nucleotides not matched to a gene: 5. CDR3 length equals 14 residues. Germline assignment: CDR1 SNHLY and CDR2 FYNNEI. This CDR3 reads CASSRGVNNEKLFF. DNA for the CDR3: TGTGCCAGCAGCAGGGGGGTAAATAATGAAAAACTGTTTTTT.

The rearrangement links TRBV11-2 to TRBJ2-7, with 8 bases identical to TRBD1. The length of the CDR3 is 12 residues. Trimming removed 4 bases from V and 5 bases from J; junction bases left unmatched: 1. Germline values: CDR1 SGHAT, CDR2 FQNNGV. The CDR3 loop reads CASSSDRDEQYF. The CDR3 DNA reads TGTGCCAGCAGCTCGGACAGGGACGAGCAGTACTTC. Using reference TRBV11-2 and TRBJ2-7 for the parts outside the CDR3, the full variable domain is EAGVAQSPRYKIIEKRQSVAFWCNPISGHATLYWYQQILGQGPKLLIQFQNNGVVDDSQLPKDRFSAERLKGVDSTLKIQPAKLEDSAVYLCASSSDRDEQYFGPGTRLTVT.

The chain combines TRBV6-6 with TRBJ2-7, with D possibly matching TRBD2 (6 bases). The V end lost 5 bases, the J end lost 7 bases, and 21 bases lay between the germline ends. From germline, CDR1 is MNHNY and CDR2 SVGAGI (reference sequence). This CDR3 region has 15 residues. The DNA for the CDR3 is TGTGCCAGCAGTACCTCTTCGGGGCGGGGTGGAGAGCAGTACTTC. Amino acids: CASSTSSGRGGEQYF.

The sample holds a few counts of this clone. The chain combines TRBV9 with TRBJ2-2, with D tentatively TRBD1 (6 bases). CDR1 is SGDLS, CDR2 YYNGEE, per germline. The CDR3 length is 15 residues. The V gene lost 3 bases and the J gene lost 6 bases, with 15 bases spanning the gap. The CDR3 spells CASSATTGLPGELFF. The DNA of the CDR3 is TGTGCCAGCAGCGCGACGACAGGCCTACCCGGGGAGCTGTTTTTT. The full variable domain, with the rest looked up from reference TRBV9 and TRBJ2-2, is DSGVTQTPKHLITATGQRVTLRCSPRSGDLSVYWYQQSLDQGLQFLIQYYNGEERAKGNILERFSAQQFPDLHSELNLSSLELGDSALYFCASSATTGLPGELFFGEGSRLTVL.

The chain joins TRBV7-9 to TRBJ2-1, with 9 nucleotides matching TRBD1. Germline V gives CDR1 SEHNR, CDR2 FQNEAQ (reference sequence). J was trimmed by 5 bases and V by 5 bases; bases with no gene match: 10. The CDR3 has 16 amino acids. Here the CDR3 DNA reads TGTGCCAGCAGCAAAAACTTGGGGACAGGGAACAATGAGCAGTTCTTC. Its protein product is CASSKNLGTGNNEQFF.

The chain has TRBV2 and TRBJ1-1, with 9 bases identical to TRBD1. The germline V gene encodes CDR1 SNHLY and CDR2 FYNNEI. After removal of 5 bases from V and 4 bases from J, the junction contained 8 bases not matched to a gene. This CDR3 comprises 15 residues. CDR3 region: CASSLGQGRPTEAFF. CDR3 DNA sequence: TGTGCCAGCAGTTTGGGACAGGGCAGACCCACTGAAGCTTTCTTT.

This clone has only one observation. The chain couples TRBV6-5 to TRBJ2-1; D perhaps matches TRBD1 (7 bases). The CDR3 covers 15 residues. Between the trimmed V and J ends, which lost 2 bases and 5 bases, there was a span of 13 bases. CDR1 is MNHEY, CDR2 SVGAGI, per germline. The DNA of the CDR3 is TGTGCCAGCAGTTACGGTCAGGGGGGCCACAATGAGCAGTTCTTC. This sequence encodes CASSYGQGGHNEQFF.

The CDR3 DNA sequence: TGTGCCAGCAGTCCCCAAACCCGGACAGACAACACTGAAGCTTTCTTT. Amino acids: CASSPQTRTDNTEAFF. V usage is TRBV25-1 and J usage is TRBJ1-1; tentatively, D is TRBD1 (6 bases). Germline V gene lookup returns CDR1 MGHDK and CDR2 SYGVNS. The CDR3 spans 16 residues. Trimming removed 5 bases from V and 2 bases from J, with 18 bases in between.

This clone was detected only once. The rearrangement uses TRBV11-2 and TRBJ1-3; D gene uncertain. CDR3 length: 15 amino acids. Germline assignment: CDR1 SGHAT and CDR2 FQNNGV. V was clipped by 0 bases and J by 0 bases, with 6 bases between them. CDR3 nucleotide sequence: TGTGCCAGCAGCTTAGAGCCGCACTCTGGAAACACCATATATTTT. Translating it yields CASSLEPHSGNTIYF.

The chain recombines TRBV5-5 with TRBJ1-2, with 10 bases matching TRBD1. The CDR3 spans 17 residues. Germline CDR1 SGHKS, CDR2 YYEKEE (reference sequence). The junction had 11 bases not matched to a gene; V was cut back by 0 bases and J by 6 bases. Written as DNA, the CDR3 is TGTGCCAGCAGCTTGGGACCAGGGACAGGGGTTTCAAATGGCTACACCTTC. Its protein product is CASSLGPGTGVSNGYTF.

This clone was counted a single time. J is TRBJ2-7 and V is TRBV7-9; TRBD2 is a possible D gene (5 bases). The CDR3 is 12 residues long. Germline CDR1 is SEHNR and CDR2 is FQNEAQ (reference sequence). V lost 6 bases to trimming and J lost 7 bases, with 13 bases between them. In DNA, the CDR3 is TGTGCCAGCAGAGCTTCCGGAGGAGAGCAGTACTTC. Translating gives CASRASGGEQYF.

V is TRBV19 and J is TRBJ1-6; 7 nucleotides match TRBD1. The junction had 2 bases not matched to a gene; V was cut back by 6 bases and J by 0 bases. Germline assignment: CDR1 LNHDA and CDR2 SQIVND (reference sequence). The CDR3 loop spans 15 amino acids. Here the CDR3 DNA reads TGTGCCAGTAGGACAGGGAGCTCCTATAATTCACCCCTCCACTTT. Its protein is CASRTGSSYNSPLHF.

The gene calls are TRBV18 and TRBJ1-3; TRBD1 aligns across 8 bases. CDR1 is KGHSH and CDR2 is LQKENI in the germline V gene. Germline trimming cut 5 bases from V and 2 bases from J; bases unmatched to any gene: 5. This CDR3 comprises 15 residues. CDR3 sequence reads: CASSRTTGAGNTIYF. CDR3 DNA: TGTGCCAGCTCAAGAACGACAGGGGCTGGAAACACCATATATTTT.

This sequence joins TRBV10-3 and TRBJ2-7; D remains unclear. This CDR3 spans 13 amino acids. Germline V lookup: CDR1 ENHRY, CDR2 SYGVKD. V dropped 2 bases and J dropped 2 bases, with 7 bases sitting between them. The CDR3 DNA reads as TGTGCCATCAGTGAGGTCGAGGCCTACGAGCAGTACTTC. It codes for CAISEVEAYEQYF.

The J gene is TRBJ2-2, the V gene TRBV6-1, with 7 bases fitting TRBD2. Germline CDR1 MNHNS, CDR2 SASEGT. The V segment lost 4 bases and the J segment 7 bases; nucleotides outside the gene matches: 9. The length of the CDR3 is 15 residues. CDR3 residues: CASSVAGVGFGELFF. In nucleotides, the CDR3 is TGTGCCAGCAGTGTTGCGGGAGTGGGTTTCGGGGAGCTGTTTTTT.

This clone was detected once. The CDR3 DNA is TGTGCCAGCAGCCAACCAGGAGGGGTCTATGGGGGCTACACCTTC. It encodes CASSQPGGVYGGYTF. The chain employs TRBV14 and TRBJ1-2, with a weak D call TRBD1 (5 bases). This CDR3 comprises 15 residues. Trimming removed 2 bases at V and 8 bases at J, with 18 bases between. Germline lookup yields CDR1 SGHDN and CDR2 FVKESK. The whole variable domain, filled in from reference TRBV14 and TRBJ1-2, reads EAGVTQFPSHSVIEKGQTVTLRCDPISGHDNLYWYRRVMGKEIKFLLHFVKESKQDESGMPNNRFLAERTGGTYSTLKVQPAELEDSGVYFCASSQPGGVYGGYTFGSGTRLTVV.

The chain is built from TRBV5-1 and TRBJ1-4; D remains unclear. The CDR3 contains 14 residues. The V end was cut by 0 bases, the J end by 5 bases, with 8 bases between. From germline, CDR1 is SGHRS and CDR2 YFSETQ. In DNA, the CDR3 is TGCGCCAGCAGCTTGGGGCTGGAGAATGAAAAACTGTTTTTT. It is translated as CASSLGLENEKLFF.